This entry concerns a single T cell receptor (beta chain). The antigen it binds to is not known. No base quality values were provided; no much bigger clone lies one nucleotide off. Based on the germline V gene (reference sequence), the CDR1 and CDR2 sequences are GTSNPN and SVGIG. Unmatched junction bases come to 7, with V trimmed by 2 bases and J by 6 bases. The CDR3 numbers 14 residues from cysteine through phenylalanine. The only DNA kept is the CDR3, 42 bases in frame from the first base. The collaborating institutions used their own protocols to collect whole blood in K2EDTA tubes. For TCRbeta analysis, collaborator samples were shipped as frozen whole blood, as isolated PBMCs, or as DNA extracted from either sample type. The data belong to a study of blood T cell repertoires in COVID-19 (dated by TCRdb to the early 2020s). Broadly, across the study: Samples covering the acute and convalescent phases of COVID-19 were provided by collaborators in the United States, Italy and Spain. The material from the prospective study consisted of cDNA or gDNA derived from T cells, B-cell-depleted T cells, or PBMCs. Deeply sampled blood TCRbeta repertoires from subjects exposed to, actively infected with, or recovered from COVID-19 were included in the dataset. The repertoires were made available in a free public database intended to serve as a resource for research on the immune response to SARS-CoV-2. The samples were drawn from the first 160 participants of the ongoing ImmuneRACE study and from 1,254 subjects provided by 6 global collaborators. Sample metadata almost always included a de-identified subject ID, COVID-19 status, age in years and sex. Where available, HLA class I and class II types were obtained from metadata supplied by the sample provider rather than from assay-based typing.

Overall study results and their limits: The amount of clinical and demographic metadata varied by source and participant and was provided uncurated.

TCRbeta CDR3 regions were amplified from genomic DNA using the immunoSEQ Assay, a bias-controlled multiplex PCR. The authors' analysis ran thus. The number of nucleated cells in each sample was estimated from the amplification of reference gene primers within the assay. Sequence reads were collapsed and filtered to measure the absolute abundance of every unique TCRbeta CDR3 rearrangement. For each sample, productive Simpson clonality was calculated by taking the square root of Simpson's diversity index across productive rearrangements. What TCRdb holds here is the immuneACCESS table cut down to in-frame rearrangements. Part of the clones is not present; checked against another copy, under half of the missing clones reflect an unresolved V gene, and the others are unexplained. That table gives V, J and clone size, and the DNA gave D and trimming. The sample table contains 120,000 or so clones; only one count was recorded for 70% to 90% of them. Of the sample, approximately 3.9% falls within the top ten clones.

What was sequenced was peripheral blood. This receptor chain uses TRBV30 and TRBJ1-2; 9 middle bases align to TRBD1. The sequence was obtained from a woman aged 45-59 years with acute or convalescent COVID-19. The nucleotides are TGTGCCTGGAGTATGCGGACAGGGGTTGATGGCTACACCTTC. This translates into CAWSMRTGVDGYTF.